The 19 T cell receptor beta chains listed next were all sequenced from one sample in a study of blood T cell repertoires in COVID-19. Assay: immunoSEQ multiplex PCR; the TCRdb copy retains only in-frame clones and omits some. This table holds 450,000 to 500,000 clones, more than 85% found once. The sequenced sample consisted of PBMCs or T cells enriched from blood (not recorded which). These receptors all stem from a woman aged 60-70 years who had recovered from COVID-19.

This chain connects TRBV15 to TRBJ1-2; D not certain. Germline V gene sequence: CDR1 LNHNV, CDR2 YYDKDF (reference sequence). The V end was cut by 0 bases, the J end by 5 bases, with 10 bases between. The CDR3 has 14 amino acids. CDR3 in DNA: TGTGCCACCAGCAGAGATCGGGAAGGGTATGGCTACACCTTC. It specifies CATSRDREGYGYTF.

The chain links TRBV5-4 to TRBJ1-2, with D tentatively TRBD1 (6 bases). Germline CDR1 SGHNT, CDR2 YYREEE (reference sequence). CDR3 length equals 13 residues. Trimming took 5 bases from V and 7 from J, leaving 15 bases between them. Here the CDR3 DNA reads TGTGCCAGCAGTTCAGGGGTTCCCGCTGGCTACACCTTC. It codes for CASSSGVPAGYTF.

The rearrangement uses TRBV5-1 and TRBJ1-2; TRBD1 matches 8 bases. J lost 4 bases, V lost 4 bases, and 15 bases had no gene match. Looked up from germline, CDR1 is SGHRS and CDR2 is YFSETQ. CDR3 length equals 17 residues. The CDR3 DNA follows: TGCGCCAGCAGCCTGGGGGACAGGTCCCCGGTTATCTATGGCTACACCTTC. Protein sequence: CASSLGDRSPVIYGYTF.

The chain carries TRBV30 and TRBJ2-1; TRBD2 might be the D (7 bases). Trimming cost V 3 bases and J 7 bases, with 10 bases left between them. In germline, CDR1 is GTSNPN, CDR2 SVGIG (reference sequence). This CDR3 has 12 residues. The CDR3 region is CAWRGGANEQFF. The DNA for the CDR3 is TGTGCCTGGAGGGGGGGGGCGAATGAGCAGTTCTTC.

V and J are TRBV12-3 or TRBV12-4 and TRBJ2-7; D possibly corresponds to TRBD2 (6 bases). V lost 6 bases, J lost 4 bases, and 10 bases lay in between. This CDR3 comprises 12 residues. The CDR3 region is CASSPRGYEQYF. The CDR3 DNA reads TGTGCCAGCAGCCCACGGGGGTACGAGCAGTACTTC.

The rearrangement links TRBV27 to TRBJ2-1; D may be TRBD1 (5 bases). V was clipped by 4 bases and J by 4 bases, with 20 bases between them. The CDR3 is 17 residues long. Per the germline V gene, CDR1 is MNHEY and CDR2 is SMNVEV (reference sequence). The CDR3 loop is CASSSKPTGALYNEQFF. DNA of the CDR3: TGTGCCAGCAGTTCCAAACCCACTGGGGCCCTTTACAATGAGCAGTTCTTC.

A word on this clone: Other DNA sequences of this sample code for an identical CDR3. V is TRBV6-5 and J is TRBJ1-1; possible D gene TRBD1, 6 bases. The CDR3 consists of 12 residues. Germline CDR1 and CDR2: MNHEY and SVGAGI. V was pared by 6 bases and J by 6 bases, with 11 bases between. CDR3 loop: CASRLQGSEAFF. CDR3 sequence (DNA): TGTGCCAGCAGACTACAGGGATCTGAAGCTTTCTTT.

The chain employs TRBV19 and TRBJ1-1, with D possibly matching TRBD1 (5 bases). CDR1 is LNHDA and CDR2 is SQIVND in the germline V gene (reference sequence). CDR3 length: 14 residues. V was shortened by 6 bases and J by 0 bases, with 11 bases between the two germline ends. This chain's CDR3 is CASRTAIMNTEAFF. The CDR3 DNA sequence: TGTGCCAGTAGGACAGCGATAATGAACACTGAAGCTTTCTTT.

The chain carries TRBV3-1 (or the pseudogene TRBV3-2) and TRBJ1-2; TRBD1 matches at 10 bases. CDR3 length: 14 residues. Germline CDR1 LGHDT, CDR2 YNNKEL (reference sequence). The trim removed 2 bases at V and 7 bases at J, leaving 4 bases unmatched. The CDR3 sequence: CASSQRQGASGYTF. CDR3 coding DNA: TGTGCCAGCAGCCAAAGACAGGGGGCGAGTGGCTACACCTTC.

The CDR3 region has the DNA TGCAGCGCCAAGGGGCAGGCTAATGAAAAACTGTTTTTT. It codes for CSAKGQANEKLFF. The chain joins TRBV29-1 to TRBJ1-4; TRBD1 might be the D (5 bases). The CDR3 consists of 13 residues. Germline CDR1 is SQVTM and CDR2 is ANQGSEA. Trimming stripped 7 bases from V and 3 bases from J, with 12 bases between.

The rearrangement links TRBV12-5 to TRBJ2-7; the D gene is possibly TRBD1 (5 bases). The V gene's germline CDR1 is LGHNT and CDR2 FRNRAP. This CDR3 has 13 amino acids. The V end lost 7 bases, the J end lost 2 bases, and 12 bases lay between the germline ends. The CDR3 loop reads CASAKGAPYEQYF. The CDR3 region has the DNA TGTGCTAGTGCCAAAGGGGCTCCCTACGAGCAGTACTTC.

Only a few counts were recorded for this clone. This rearrangement joins TRBV2 to TRBJ1-2; 7 bases are shared with TRBD1. CDR3 length: 13 amino acids. CDR1 is SNHLY, CDR2 FYNNEI, per germline. V was clipped by 5 bases and J by 1 base; unmatched bases: 1. CDR3 amino acids: CASSRDSNYGYTF. The CDR3 DNA sequence: TGTGCCAGCAGTCGGGACAGTAACTATGGCTACACCTTC.

This clone was observed once. CDR3 residues: CASSENRYGLYEQYV. CDR3 in DNA: TGTGCCAGCAGTGAGAACAGGTACGGGCTTTACGAGCAGTACGTC. The chain uses TRBV7-7 and TRBJ2-7; possibly TRBD1 for D (5 bases). CDR1 and CDR2 (germline): SSHAT, FNYEAQ (reference sequence). Deletions cut 6 bases from V and 4 bases from J, with 19 bases between. The CDR3 consists of 15 residues.

Remarks on this clone: At the DNA level, this CDR3 is encoded by other sequences in the same sample as well. The V and J genes are TRBV27 and TRBJ1-2, with D possibly matching TRBD1 (5 bases). This CDR3 has 13 amino acids. Trimming removed 2 bases at V and 3 bases at J, with 7 bases between. From germline, CDR1 is MNHEY and CDR2 SMNVEV (reference sequence). The CDR3 DNA follows: TGTGCCAGCAGTTTAGGCAGGGACTATGGCTACACCTTC. Translated: CASSLGRDYGYTF.

The genes are TRBV5-4 and TRBJ2-2, with D possibly TRBD1 on 7 matching bases. The germline V gene has CDR1 SGHNT and CDR2 YYREEE (reference sequence). This CDR3 spans 15 amino acids. Trimming pared 4 bases from V and 7 bases from J, leaving 17 bases between. The CDR3 loop is CASSPRDSHIGELFF. CDR3 sequence (DNA): TGTGCCAGCAGCCCGCGGGACAGCCACATCGGGGAGCTGTTTTTT.

The gene calls are TRBV13 and TRBJ1-4, with D possibly matching TRBD1 (5 bases). Looked up from germline, CDR1 is PRHDT and CDR2 is FYEKMQ (reference sequence). The V and J ends lost 5 bases and 0 bases respectively, with 16 bases between them. The CDR3 covers 17 residues. As DNA, the CDR3 is TGTGCCAGCAGCCTCCGAATGACAGAAGCAACTAATGAAAAACTGTTTTTT. Translation gives CASSLRMTEATNEKLFF.

This clone showed up just once. The chain joins TRBV2 to TRBJ1-4; TRBD1 is a possible D gene (6 bases). The CDR3 has 14 residues. Germline V gene sequence: CDR1 SNHLY, CDR2 FYNNEI. Trimming cost V 3 bases and J 7 bases, with 12 bases left between them. CDR3 coding DNA: TGTGCCAGCAGTGATTTGAGGGGGTCTGAAAAACTGTTTTTT. This gives the protein CASSDLRGSEKLFF.

The chain recombines TRBV6-4 with TRBJ2-1, with 9 bases identical to TRBD2. The V segment lost 5 bases and the J segment 1 base; nucleotides outside the gene matches: 3. The CDR3 extends over 15 amino acids. Germline V gives CDR1 MRHNA, CDR2 SNTAGT. For the CDR3, the DNA is TGTGCCAGCAGTTTAGCGGGGGCTTCCTACAATGAGCAGTTCTTC. Amino acids: CASSLAGASYNEQFF.

The CDR3 nucleotides read TGTGCCAGCAGCTACAGCAGGGGATCCTATGGCTACACCTTC. This encodes CASSYSRGSYGYTF. The chain joins TRBV3-1 (or the pseudogene TRBV3-2) to TRBJ1-2; D perhaps matches TRBD1 (6 bases). Germline values: CDR1 LGHDT, CDR2 YNNKEL (reference sequence). Trimming left V 5 bases short and J 4 bases short, with 14 bases between. The CDR3 spans 14 residues.